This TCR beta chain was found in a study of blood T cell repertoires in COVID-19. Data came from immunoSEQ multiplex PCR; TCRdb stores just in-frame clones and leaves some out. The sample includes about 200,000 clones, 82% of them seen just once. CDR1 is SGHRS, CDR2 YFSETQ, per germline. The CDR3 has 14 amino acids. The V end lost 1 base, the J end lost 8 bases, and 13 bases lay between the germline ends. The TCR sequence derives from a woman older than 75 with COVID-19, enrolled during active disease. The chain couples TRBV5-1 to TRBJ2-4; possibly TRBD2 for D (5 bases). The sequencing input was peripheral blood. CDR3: CASSLILNGDIQYF. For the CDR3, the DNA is TGCGCCAGCAGCTTGATACTCAACGGGGACATTCAGTACTTC.